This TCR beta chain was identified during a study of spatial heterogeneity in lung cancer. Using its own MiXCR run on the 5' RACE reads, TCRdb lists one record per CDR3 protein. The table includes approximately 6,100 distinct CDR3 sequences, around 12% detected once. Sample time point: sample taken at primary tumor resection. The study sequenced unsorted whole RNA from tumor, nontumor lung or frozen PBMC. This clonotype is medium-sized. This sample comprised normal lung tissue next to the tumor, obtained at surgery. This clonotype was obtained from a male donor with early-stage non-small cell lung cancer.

The CDR3 is CASSYSGTVHYGYTF. The CDR3, as DNA: TGTGCCAGCAGCTACTCCGGGACAGTTCACTATGGCTACACCTTC. The chain is built from TRBV27 and TRBJ1-2; 7 bases fit TRBD1. CDR1 is MNHEY and CDR2 is SMNVEV in the germline V gene (reference sequence). J gave up 3 bases and V 6 bases, and 10 bases lay outside the gene matches. The CDR3 runs 15 residues.